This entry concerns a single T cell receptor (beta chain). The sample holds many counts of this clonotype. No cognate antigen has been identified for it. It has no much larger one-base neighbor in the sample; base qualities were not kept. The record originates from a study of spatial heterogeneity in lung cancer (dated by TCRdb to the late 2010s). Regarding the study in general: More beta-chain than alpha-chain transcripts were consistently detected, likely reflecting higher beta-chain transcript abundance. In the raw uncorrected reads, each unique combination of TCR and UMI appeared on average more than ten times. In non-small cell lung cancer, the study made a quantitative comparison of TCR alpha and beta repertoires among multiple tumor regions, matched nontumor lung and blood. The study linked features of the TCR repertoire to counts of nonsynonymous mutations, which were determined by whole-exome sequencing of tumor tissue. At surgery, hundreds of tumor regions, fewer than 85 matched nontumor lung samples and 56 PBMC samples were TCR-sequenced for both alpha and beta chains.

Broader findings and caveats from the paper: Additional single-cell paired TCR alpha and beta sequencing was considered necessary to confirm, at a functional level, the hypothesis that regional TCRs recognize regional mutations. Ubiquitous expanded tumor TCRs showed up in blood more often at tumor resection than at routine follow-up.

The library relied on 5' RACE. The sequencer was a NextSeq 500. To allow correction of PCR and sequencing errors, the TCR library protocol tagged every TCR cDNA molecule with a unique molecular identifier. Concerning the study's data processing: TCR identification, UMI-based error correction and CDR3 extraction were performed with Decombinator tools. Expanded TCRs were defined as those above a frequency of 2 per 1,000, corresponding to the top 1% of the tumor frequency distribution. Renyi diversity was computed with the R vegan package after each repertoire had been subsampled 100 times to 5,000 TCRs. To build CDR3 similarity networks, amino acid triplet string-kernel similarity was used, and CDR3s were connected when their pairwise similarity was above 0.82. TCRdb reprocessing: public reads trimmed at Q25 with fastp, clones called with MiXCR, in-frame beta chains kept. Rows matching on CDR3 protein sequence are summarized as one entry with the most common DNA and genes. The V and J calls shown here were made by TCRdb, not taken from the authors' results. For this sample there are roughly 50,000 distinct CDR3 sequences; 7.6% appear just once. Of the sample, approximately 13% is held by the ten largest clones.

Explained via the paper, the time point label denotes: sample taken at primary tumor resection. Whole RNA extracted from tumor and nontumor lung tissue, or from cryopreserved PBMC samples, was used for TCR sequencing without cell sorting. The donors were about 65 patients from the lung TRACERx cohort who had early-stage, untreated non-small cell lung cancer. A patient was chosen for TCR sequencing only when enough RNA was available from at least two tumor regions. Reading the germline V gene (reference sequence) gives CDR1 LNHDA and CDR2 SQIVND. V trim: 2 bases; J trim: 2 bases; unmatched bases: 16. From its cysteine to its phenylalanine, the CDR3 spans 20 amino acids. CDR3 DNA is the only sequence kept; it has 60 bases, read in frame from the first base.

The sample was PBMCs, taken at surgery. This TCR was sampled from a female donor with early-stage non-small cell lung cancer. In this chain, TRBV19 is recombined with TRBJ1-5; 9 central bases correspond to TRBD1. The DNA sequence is TGTGCCAGTAGTATACTCCTAACAGGGGGCTCGCCGGGGGGCAATCAGCCCCAGCATTTT. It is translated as CASSILLTGGSPGGNQPQHF.